This is a list of T cell receptor beta chains from one sample in a study of PD-L1 blockade in urothelial cancer. Method: immunoSEQ multiplex PCR; TCRdb's copy keeps in-frame clones and lacks some. The sample carries some 56,000 clones, over 75% recorded once. Sequencing used PBMCs, obtained around atezolizumab (anti-PD-L1) treatment. The receptors were sampled from a man in his 70s with urothelial cancer. The CDR3 runs from the conserved cysteine through the conserved F or W. D genes are given only for firm matches. Clone size, where shown, is once, few, many, or a class for clones that have expanded.

CDR3 length	clone size	V gene	J gene	D gene	CDR3 DNA	CDR3 protein
17	.	TRBV2	TRBJ2-7	.	TGTGCCAGCAGATTCGGGATTCGGGGGGCGCTCGGCTACGAGCAGTACTTC	CASRFGIRGALGYEQYF
13	.	TRBV4-1	TRBJ2-7	.	TGCGCCAGCAGCTCCTTCTTCGGGACAACAATATACTTC	CASSSFFGTTIYF
13	.	TRBV5-1	TRBJ2-5	TRBD1	TGCGCCAGCAGCGGGGACAGGGGAGAGACCCAGTACTTC	CASSGDRGETQYF
13	.	TRBV5-1	TRBJ2-5	.	TGCGCCACCACTGTGGGCTCGGGGGAGACCCAGTACTTC	CATTVGSGETQYF
13	.	TRBV5-1	TRBJ2-1	.	TGCGCCAGCATGGACAGCGCCTACAATGAGCAGTTCTTC	CASMDSAYNEQFF
18	once	TRBV28	TRBJ2-1	.	TGTGCCAGCAGCACCCTCTCGGGTGGGAGGGGGGTCGGTAATGAGCAGTTCTTC	CASSTLSGGRGVGNEQFF
15	.	TRBV6-1	TRBJ1-5	.	TGTGCCAGCAGGGAACTACAGGGAAGGGGTCAGCCCCAGCATTTT	CASRELQGRGQPQHF
16	.	TRBV19	TRBJ2-5	TRBD1	TGTGCCAGTAGTCACCCCCGACAGGGGGCAGTGGAGACCCAGTACTTC	CASSHPRQGAVETQYF
15	few	TRBV5-8	TRBJ1-5	.	TGTGCCAGCAGCTTGGTCAGGGGTAGCAATCAGCCCCAGCATTTT	CASSLVRGSNQPQHF
15	.	TRBV19	TRBJ2-7	TRBD1	TGTGCCAGTAGGCCTAGACAGGGTCCGACCTACGAGCAGTACTTC	CASRPRQGPTYEQYF
16	once	TRBV5-1	TRBJ2-7	.	TGCGCCAGCAGTCGTGAAACGCTCGGACAGAGCTACGAGCAGTACTTC	CASSRETLGQSYEQYF
13	.	TRBV29-1	TRBJ1-3	.	TGCAGCGTTGGGCCGTACTCTGGAAACACCATATATTTT	CSVGPYSGNTIYF
15	.	TRBV4-2	TRBJ1-5	TRBD1	TGTGCCAGCAGCCCCGGACAGGGGCAGAATCAGCCCCAGCATTTT	CASSPGQGQNQPQHF
20	.	TRBV28	TRBJ2-1	TRBD2	TGTGCCAGCAGTTTACGACCGGGACTAGCGGGAGGGCCCCGGGACAATGAGCAGTTCTTC	CASSLRPGLAGGPRDNEQFF
15	.	TRBV7-2	TRBJ2-6	.	TGTGCCAGCAGTATAACAGGGAATGGGGCCAACGTCCTGACTTTC	CASSITGNGANVLTF
12	once	TRBV2	TRBJ2-5	TRBD1	TGTGCCAGCCAGGGGGCGGAAGAGACCCAGTACTTC	CASQGAEETQYF
15	.	TRBV6-5	TRBJ2-7	TRBD1	TGTGCCAGCACCGAATCGGGGACAGGGGCGGGAAGTAAGCACTTC	CASTESGTGAGSKHF
14	.	TRBV5-1	TRBJ2-7	TRBD1	TGCGCCAGCAGCTTGGGACAGGGGGGGGACGAGCAGTACTTC	CASSLGQGGDEQYF